The rows below give T cell receptor beta chains drawn from one sample of a study of CD8+CD57+ T cells in acquired aplastic anemia. One entry per CDR3 protein results from TCRdb running MiXCR on the reads. This sample has 150,000 or so distinct CDR3 sequences, with about half found just once. Sequencing was carried out using sorted CD4+, CD8+, or CD8+CD57+ T cells (not recorded which) from PBMCs. Receptors were obtained from a human donor with aplastic anemia. CDR3s include the opening cysteine and the closing phenylalanine or tryptophan. D genes are given only for firm matches. Some rows mark clone size as missing; the rest say once, few, many or name a class of expanded clone.

size | J | D | V | DNA | CDR3
few | TRBJ1-2 | NA | TRBV29-1 | TGCAGCGTTGATTCGGGGGGCGCCTATGGCTACACCTTC | CSVDSGGAYGYTF
NA | TRBJ2-1 | TRBD1 | TRBV18 | TGTGCCAGCTCACCGGTCGGACAGGGCTACAATGAGCAGTTCTTC | CASSPVGQGYNEQFF
NA | TRBJ2-5 | TRBD2 | TRBV25-1 | TGTGCTAGTATAGAGCGGGGGGGCCGTGTAAAGACCCAGTACTTC | CASIERGGRVKTQYF
many | TRBJ2-5 | TRBD2 | TRBV20-1 | TGCAGTGCTAGAAACCTACGGGAGGGTTCCGACGAGACCCAGTACTTC | CSARNLREGSDETQYF
NA | TRBJ1-2 | NA | TRBV20-1 | TGCAGTGCTAGAGATGGCCGGGTAGGGTATGGCTACACCTTC | CSARDGRVGYGYTF
NA | TRBJ1-1 | NA | TRBV7-9 | TGTGCCAGCAGCTTGTCGGGGATCACTGAAGCTTTCTTT | CASSLSGITEAFF
NA | TRBJ2-6 | NA | TRBV13 | TGTGCCAGCAGTTATGGGAGCGAGGGGGCCAACGTCCTGACTTTC | CASSYGSEGANVLTF
NA | TRBJ2-7 | NA | TRBV29-1 | TGCAGCGTACAGGGAGGTCTCTACGAGCAGTACTTC | CSVQGGLYEQYF
many | TRBJ2-5 | TRBD2 | TRBV14 | TGTGCCAGCAGCCAAGATCGCCAGCGGGGAGAGACCCAGTACTTC | CASSQDRQRGETQYF
few | TRBJ2-1 | TRBD2 | TRBV25-1 | TGTGCCAGCAGAGGGGAGGGGCGGGGAGGCTACAATGAGCAGTTCTTC | CASRGEGRGGYNEQFF
NA | TRBJ2-6 | NA | TRBV19 | TGTGCCAGTAGGATATCTCAGGGCTCTGGGGCCAACGTCCTGACTTTC | CASRISQGSGANVLTF
NA | TRBJ2-7 | NA | TRBV20-1 | TGCAGTGCTCATACGAACTACGAGCAGTACTTC | CSAHTNYEQYF
once | TRBJ2-5 | NA | TRBV20-1 | TGCAGTGCAATCGGGGTACAAGAGACCCAGTACTTC | CSAIGVQETQYF
NA | TRBJ2-1 | NA | TRBV4-1 | TGCGCCAGCAGCCAACCCCCGGGAACTAGCCCCCTCAATGAGCGGTTCTTC | CASSQPPGTSPLNERFF
NA | TRBJ1-2 | TRBD1 | TRBV7-2 | TGTGCCAGCAGCTTAGCGGTGACAGGGACTAACTATGGCTACACCTTC | CASSLAVTGTNYGYTF
many | TRBJ1-1 | TRBD1 | TRBV20-1 | TGCAGTGCTAGTAATCAGGGGGCGACTGAAGCTTTCTTT | CSASNQGATEAFF
few | TRBJ2-1 | TRBD2 | TRBV19 | TGTGCCAGTAGGCTCCTAGCGGGAGTGGAGCAGTTCTTC | CASRLLAGVEQFF
many | TRBJ1-3 | TRBD1 | TRBV12-3/TRBV12-4 | TGTGCCAGCAGTTTCGGGACAGGGGAATTGAACACCATATATTTT | CASSFGTGELNTIYF
many | TRBJ2-7 | NA | TRBV9 | TGTGCCAGCAGCGTAGGTCTAGACCATTCCTACGAGCAGTACTTC | CASSVGLDHSYEQYF
once | TRBJ2-1 | TRBD1 | TRBV20-1 | TGCAGTGCTCCGCACACAGGGGGCTATGACAATGAGCAGTTCTTC | CSAPHTGGYDNEQFF
few | TRBJ1-1 | TRBD1 | TRBV2 | TGTGCCAGTGGGGGACAGGGGAACACTGAAGCTTTCTTT | CASGGQGNTEAFF
many | TRBJ2-7 | NA | TRBV7-2 | TGTGCCAGCAGCTTAAGTCTCGGTAACTCCTACGAGCAGTACTTC | CASSLSLGNSYEQYF
once | TRBJ1-4 | NA | TRBV2 | TGTGCCAGCAGTGCTAACAAAAAACTGTTTTTT | CASSANKKLFF
NA | TRBJ1-2 | NA | TRBV7-8 | TGTGCCAGCAGCTTAGCAGGGTCGGGCGGCTACACCTTC | CASSLAGSGGYTF
many | TRBJ1-2 | NA | TRBV6-2/TRBV6-3 | TGTGCCAGCAGTTACGGCGGGAGGGGCTATGGCTACACCTTC | CASSYGGRGYGYTF
NA | TRBJ1-3 | NA | TRBV7-9 | TGTGCCAGCAGCTTACAGGGGAGCGGAAACACCATATATTTT | CASSLQGSGNTIYF
many | TRBJ2-5 | TRBD1 | TRBV2 | TGCGCCAGCAGCTTGGCAGGGGGAGAGACCCAGTACTTC | CASSLAGGETQYF
NA | TRBJ1-2 | TRBD1 | TRBV19 | TGTGCCAGTAGTCCCCAGACAGGGTCTGGCTACACCTTC | CASSPQTGSGYTF
many | TRBJ2-2 | TRBD1 | TRBV15 | TGTGCCACCAGCAGAGAACAGGGGACCGGGGAGCTGTTTTTT | CATSREQGTGELFF
NA | TRBJ1-2 | NA | TRBV29-1 | TGCAGCGTTGAATCAGGGAATGGCTGCACCTTC | CSVESGNGCTF
many | TRBJ1-2 | NA | TRBV19 | TGTGCCAGTAGTATAGACCACGGCGGCGGCTACACCTTC | CASSIDHGGGYTF
NA | TRBJ1-1 | NA | TRBV7-2 | TGTGCCAGCACCCGTGCTAGGGAAGCTTTCTTT | CASTRAREAFF